Listed here are 11 T cell receptor beta chains from one sample, sequenced in a study of blood T cells in healthy people across ages. Together with a sample-barcoded 5' primer, a J-beta primer mix was included in a second PCR lasting about 7 to 11 cycles. MiXCR, applied by TCRdb to the 5' RACE reads, yields one record per CDR3 protein. The sample includes 1.5 million to 2 million distinct CDR3 sequences, around half of them seen just once. The specimen was blood. All receptors derive from a middle-aged woman in good health.

This clonotype was found a few times. The DNA for the CDR3 is TGTGCCAGCAGCTTAGTAGTGGCCGTTGGAGATTCGAGCTATGGCTACACCTTC. It is translated as CASSLVVAVGDSSYGYTF. The V call is TRBV7-2, the J call TRBJ1-2; D remains ambiguous. Germline CDR1 reads SGHTA; CDR2 reads FQGNSA. Trimming stripped 1 base from V and 4 bases from J, with 22 bases between. This CDR3 comprises 18 residues.

The chain combines TRBV12-3 or TRBV12-4 with TRBJ2-7; D is unclear. V was shortened by 6 bases and J by 2 bases, with 17 bases between the two germline ends. This CDR3 region has 15 residues. CDR3 nucleotides: TGTGCCAGCAGCACAACCGGGCACTCTGCCTACGAGCAGTACTTC. Protein product: CASSTTGHSAYEQYF.

In its sample, this clonotype was seen a few times. The chain links TRBV12-3 or TRBV12-4 to TRBJ2-3; D possibly corresponds to TRBD2 (5 bases). The CDR3 sequence is 15 residues long. V was pared by 6 bases and J by 0 bases, with 13 bases between. CDR3 region: CASRGDYPSTDTQYF. CDR3 in DNA: TGTGCCAGCAGGGGCGACTACCCAAGCACAGATACGCAGTATTTT.

This chain joins TRBV15 and TRBJ2-1; D remains unclear. CDR3 length: 15 residues. The V end lost 1 base, the J end lost 0 bases, and 7 bases lay between the germline ends. From germline, CDR1 is LNHNV and CDR2 YYDKDF (reference sequence). CDR3 sequence: CATSRGFTSYNEQFF. The CDR3 nucleotides are TGTGCCACCAGCAGAGGATTTACCTCCTACAATGAGCAGTTCTTC.

The chain has TRBV4-1 and TRBJ2-5; TRBD1 might be the D (6 bases). Trimming removed 2 bases at V and 2 bases at J, with 18 bases between. CDR1 is MGHRA, CDR2 YSYEKL, per germline. The CDR3 spans 17 residues. The CDR3 spells CASSQPTGHDYQETQYF. The CDR3 bases are TGCGCCAGCAGCCAACCAACGGGACATGATTATCAAGAGACCCAGTACTTC.

The chain links TRBV20-1 to TRBJ2-1, with 10 positions matching TRBD2. The CDR3 loop spans 16 amino acids. Germline CDR1 is DFQATT and CDR2 is SNEGSKA (reference sequence). V gave up 1 base and J gave up 4 bases; unmatched junction bases: 7. CDR3 sequence reads: CSARAAGGGGYNEQFF. CDR3 in DNA: TGCAGTGCTAGAGCAGCGGGAGGGGGAGGGTACAATGAGCAGTTCTTC.

CDR3 coding DNA: TGTGCTAGTGGACCGGGGGAGGGGACCCAGTACTTC. Its protein is CASGPGEGTQYF. This chain connects TRBV12-5 to TRBJ2-5; the match to TRBD2 covers 7 bases. J was trimmed by 7 bases and V by 6 bases; bases with no gene match: 5. This CDR3 comprises 12 residues. Per germline, CDR1 LGHNT and CDR2 FRNRAP.

J is TRBJ2-1 and V is TRBV24-1, with 15 bases lining up with TRBD2. Germline-derived CDR1 and CDR2 are KGHDR and SFDVKD. V shed 4 bases, J shed 5 bases, and the junction held 11 bases outside the gene matches. The CDR3 spans 19 residues. The CDR3 region is CATSEPGLAGGKFDNEQFF. The CDR3 nucleotides read TGTGCCACCAGTGAGCCCGGACTAGCGGGGGGGAAGTTCGACAATGAGCAGTTCTTC.

The gene calls are TRBV7-2 and TRBJ1-2; D may be TRBD1 (5 bases). This CDR3 is 17 amino acids long. CDR1 is SGHTA, CDR2 FQGNSA, per germline. The V gene lost 0 bases and the J gene lost 4 bases, with 18 bases spanning the gap. DNA of the CDR3: TGTGCCAGCAGCTTAGCCCCACGCGAGGGACGGGTCTATGGCTACACCTTC. It specifies CASSLAPREGRVYGYTF.

The CDR3 here is CASFSRGHQETQYF. In nucleotides, the CDR3 is TGTGCCAGCTTCTCTCGGGGGCACCAAGAGACCCAGTACTTC. The chain employs TRBV7-6 and TRBJ2-5, with D tentatively TRBD1 or TRBD2 (6 bases each). The CDR3 is 14 residues long. Germline CDR1 and CDR2: SGHVS and FNYEAQ. V dropped 8 bases and J dropped 0 bases, with 13 bases sitting between them.

The chain is built from TRBV18 and TRBJ2-5, with a weak D call TRBD2 (6 bases). Germline V gene data show CDR1 as KGHSH and CDR2 as LQKENI. The V end lost 8 bases, the J end lost 2 bases, and 12 bases lay between the germline ends. The CDR3 runs 13 residues. The CDR3 bases are TGTGCCAGCCAGGCGGGAACTCAAGAGACCCAGTACTTC. It specifies CASQAGTQETQYF.